This T cell receptor (beta chain) was retrieved from a study of blood T cell repertoires in COVID-19. Study as a whole: Nucleic acid was either cDNA or gDNA, and it came from T cells, B-cell-depleted T cells, or PBMCs.

The CDR3 has 12 amino acids. Germline CDR1 and CDR2: DFQATT and SNEGSKA (reference sequence). Trimming shortened V by 3 bases and J by 6 bases, and 11 bases separated the two germline ends. Methods used by the authors: Estimates of nucleated cell counts were drawn from the amplification of reference gene primers. Sequenced by immunoSEQ multiplex PCR; TCRdb stores in-frame clones only, minus some. V and J calls and clone size are as listed in that table; D and trimming were resolved from the DNA. The sample lists some 200,000 clones; about 90% were seen once. The sample was PBMCs or T cells enriched from blood (not recorded which). The origin of this receptor is a woman between 25 and 40 years old who had recovered from COVID-19. The chain joins TRBV20-1 to TRBJ1-1; D gene unclear. The CDR3 loop reads CSASQAKAEAFF. DNA for the CDR3: TGCAGTGCTAGTCAGGCAAAGGCTGAAGCTTTCTTT.